This entry lists 5 T cell receptor beta chains sequenced from one sample in a study of control samples from healthy donors and cancer patients. The assay was immunoSEQ multiplex PCR, and TCRdb's table has in-frame clones only and misses some. Here the sample spans around 80,000 clones, about 94% being singletons. Sequenced input: blood. The receptors were gathered from a woman in her twenties or thirties in good health.

The J gene is TRBJ1-2, the V gene TRBV6-5; no reliable D call. The germline V and J ends were trimmed by 1 base and 2 bases, with 8 bases remaining between them. This CDR3 has 14 residues. Per germline, CDR1 MNHEY and CDR2 SVGAGI. This chain's CDR3 is CASSYLAKNYGYTF. CDR3 bases: TGTGCCAGCAGTTACTTAGCCAAAAACTATGGCTACACCTTC.

This rearrangement joins TRBV9 to TRBJ2-7, with 9 bases that match TRBD1. CDR3 length: 14 amino acids. The trim removed 2 bases at V and 3 bases at J, leaving 3 bases unmatched. Per germline, CDR1 SGDLS and CDR2 YYNGEE. CDR3 bases: TGTGCCAGCAGCGTTGGACAGGGGAACTACGAGCAGTACTTC. This gives the protein CASSVGQGNYEQYF. Using reference TRBV9 and TRBJ2-7 for the parts outside the CDR3, the full variable domain is DSGVTQTPKHLITATGQRVTLRCSPRSGDLSVYWYQQSLDQGLQFLIQYYNGEERAKGNILERFSAQQFPDLHSELNLSSLELGDSALYFCASSVGQGNYEQYFGPGTRLTVT.

The genes are TRBV2 and TRBJ1-3; the match to TRBD1 covers 7 bases. Looked up from germline, CDR1 is SNHLY and CDR2 is FYNNEI. The CDR3 consists of 17 residues. The V and J ends lost 7 bases and 0 bases, in that order; junction bases with no gene match: 12. The CDR3 region is CASTRDRPTNSGNTIYF. In DNA, the CDR3 is TGTGCCAGCACCCGGGACAGACCTACTAACTCTGGAAACACCATATATTTT. The variable domain in full, with the rest retrieved from reference TRBV2 and TRBJ1-3, is EPEVTQTPSHQVTQMGQEVILRCVPISNHLYFYWYRQILGQKVEFLVSFYNNEISEKSEIFDDQFSVERPDGSNFTLKIRSTKLEDSAMYFCASTRDRPTNSGNTIYFGEGSWLTVV.

Concerning this clone: Other nucleotide sequences in the sample specify the same CDR3. The chain is built from TRBV3-1 (or the pseudogene TRBV3-2) and TRBJ1-5; D perhaps matches TRBD1 (6 bases). V gave up 4 bases and J gave up 2 bases, with 9 bases separating them. Germline V gives CDR1 LGHDT, CDR2 YNNKEL (reference sequence). The CDR3 loop spans 14 amino acids. DNA of the CDR3: TGTGCCAGCAGCCGATCAGGGGGCAATCAGCCCCAGCATTTT. Translated: CASSRSGGNQPQHF.

The chain links TRBV11-2 to TRBJ1-6, with 7 bases identical to TRBD1. The V and J ends lost 1 base and 7 bases, in that order; junction bases with no gene match: 1. CDR3 size: 14 residues. Germline assignment: CDR1 SGHAT and CDR2 FQNNGV. CDR3 in DNA: TGTGCCAGCAGCTTAGGGACAGGAAATTCACCCCTCCACTTT. It yields the protein CASSLGTGNSPLHF.